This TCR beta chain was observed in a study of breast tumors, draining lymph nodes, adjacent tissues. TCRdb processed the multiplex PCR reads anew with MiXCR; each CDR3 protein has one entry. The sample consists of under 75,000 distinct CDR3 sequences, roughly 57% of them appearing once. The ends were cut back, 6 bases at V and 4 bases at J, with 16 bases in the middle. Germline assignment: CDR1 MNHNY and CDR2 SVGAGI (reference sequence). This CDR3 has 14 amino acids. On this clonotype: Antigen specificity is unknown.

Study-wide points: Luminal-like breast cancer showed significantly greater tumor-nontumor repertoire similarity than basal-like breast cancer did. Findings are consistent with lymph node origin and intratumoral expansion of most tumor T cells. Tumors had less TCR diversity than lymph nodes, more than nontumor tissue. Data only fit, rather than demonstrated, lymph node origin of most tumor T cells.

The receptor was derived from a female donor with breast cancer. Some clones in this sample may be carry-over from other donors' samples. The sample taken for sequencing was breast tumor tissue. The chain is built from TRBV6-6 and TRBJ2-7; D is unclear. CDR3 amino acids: CASSQSAPPYEQYF. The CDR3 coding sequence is TGTGCCAGCAGCCAATCGGCCCCTCCTTACGAGCAGTACTTC.